The rows below give T cell receptor beta chains drawn from one sample of a study of identical twins. MiXCR was run by TCRdb on the 5' RACE reads, yielding one entry per CDR3 protein. The repertoire has about 690,000 distinct CDR3 sequences, around 6% of them found once; the top ten carry roughly 1.6%. The sequenced sample consisted of naive T cells sorted from blood. The receptor set was obtained from a man aged 18-30 years in good health. Each CDR3 is given with its conserved first and last residue. The D gene is left open where the match is weak. Some rows mark clone size as missing; the rest say once, few, many or name a class of expanded clone.

cdr3_aa | cdr3_nt | cdr3_length | clone_size | j_call | d_call | v_call
CASSPDPGRAYEQYF | TGTGCCAGCAGTCCCGACCCTGGCAGGGCGTACGAGCAGTACTTC | 15 | . | TRBJ2-7 | . | TRBV28
CASSGSVTTGELFF | TGTGCCAGCAGCGGAAGCGTAACTACCGGGGAGCTGTTTTTT | 14 | many | TRBJ2-2 | . | TRBV9
CAWVGGLLNTEAFF | TGTGCCTGGGTTGGAGGGCTCCTGAACACTGAAGCTTTCTTT | 14 | many | TRBJ1-1 | . | TRBV30
CATSRENDGYTF | TGTGCCACCAGCAGAGAGAACGATGGCTACACCTTC | 12 | many | TRBJ1-2 | . | TRBV15
CASRAGQGDYGYTF | TGTGCCAGCAGGGCGGGACAGGGCGACTATGGCTACACCTTC | 14 | few | TRBJ1-2 | TRBD1 | TRBV12-3/TRBV12-4
CASSLEMGNTEAFF | TGTGCCAGCAGCTTAGAGATGGGGAACACTGAAGCTTTCTTT | 14 | many | TRBJ1-1 | . | TRBV7-2
CASKTGASGNTIYF | TGTGCCAGTAAAACCGGCGCATCTGGAAACACCATATATTTT | 14 | . | TRBJ1-3 | . | TRBV27
CASSSRDSQETQYF | TGTGCCAGCAGTTCCAGGGACAGTCAAGAGACCCAGTACTTC | 14 | many | TRBJ2-5 | TRBD1 | TRBV12-3/TRBV12-4
CSASGQTYEQYF | TGCAGTGCTAGCGGACAAACCTACGAGCAGTACTTC | 12 | many | TRBJ2-7 | . | TRBV20-1
CASSQGAPTDTQYF | TGTGCCAGCAGCCAAGGCGCCCCCACAGATACGCAGTATTTT | 14 | few | TRBJ2-3 | . | TRBV4-2
CASRAGTSGLNEQFF | TGCGCCAGCAGGGCAGGGACTAGCGGATTAAATGAGCAGTTCTTC | 15 | few | TRBJ2-1 | TRBD2 | TRBV5-1
CASSLSVGQKQFF | TGCGCCAGCAGCTTGTCAGTCGGTCAGAAGCAGTTCTTC | 13 | many | TRBJ2-1 | . | TRBV5-1
CASRRDSYGYTF | TGTGCCAGCAGAAGGGACAGCTATGGCTACACCTTC | 12 | many | TRBJ1-2 | TRBD1 | TRBV5-4
CASARDTLETQYF | TGTGCCAGCGCTCGGGACACGCTAGAGACCCAGTACTTC | 13 | . | TRBJ2-5 | . | TRBV12-3/TRBV12-4
CASSQAPVRADTQYF | TGTGCCAGCAGCCAAGCCCCCGTCAGAGCAGATACGCAGTATTTT | 15 | once | TRBJ2-3 | . | TRBV3-1
CASSPHPGGEETQYF | TGTGCCAGCTCACCACACCCCGGGGGAGAGGAGACCCAGTACTTC | 15 | . | TRBJ2-5 | . | TRBV18
CASSLGAIGTVEAFF | TGCGCCAGCAGCCTGGGGGCCATCGGGACAGTTGAAGCTTTCTTT | 15 | many | TRBJ1-1 | TRBD1 | TRBV5-1
CASSLMLAGGMTDTQYF | TGCGCCAGCAGCCTAATGCTAGCGGGAGGAATGACAGATACGCAGTATTTT | 17 | many | TRBJ2-3 | TRBD2 | TRBV5-1
CASSLQASHGTDTQYF | TGCGCCAGCAGCTTACAAGCGTCCCATGGCACAGATACGCAGTATTTT | 16 | . | TRBJ2-3 | . | TRBV5-1
CASSLGTSKTDTQYF | TGTGCCAGCAGCTTAGGGACTAGCAAAACAGATACGCAGTATTTT | 15 | many | TRBJ2-3 | TRBD2 | TRBV7-6
CASSLSFGNTGELFF | TGCGCCAGCAGCTTGAGTTTCGGAAACACCGGGGAGCTGTTTTTT | 15 | many | TRBJ2-2 | . | TRBV5-1
CASSWDSNQPQHF | TGCGCCAGCAGTTGGGACAGTAATCAGCCCCAGCATTTT | 13 | many | TRBJ1-5 | TRBD1 | TRBV5-1
CSARRASGRLSSGANVLTF | TGCAGTGCTAGACGGGCTAGCGGGCGCTTAAGCTCTGGGGCCAACGTCCTGACTTTC | 19 | many | TRBJ2-6 | TRBD2 | TRBV20-1
CASSLYSEQYF | TGCGCCAGCAGCTTGTACAGCGAGCAGTACTTC | 11 | few | TRBJ2-7 | . | TRBV5-1
CASSTGIADTQYF | TGCGCCAGCAGTACAGGGATCGCAGATACGCAGTATTTT | 13 | many | TRBJ2-3 | . | TRBV5-1
CASSQDEGRETDTQYF | TGCGCCAGCAGCCAAGATGAGGGGCGGGAGACAGATACGCAGTATTTT | 16 | many | TRBJ2-3 | TRBD2 | TRBV4-3
CASSLVRTPLGNEQFF | TGTGCCAGCAGCTTAGTCCGGACCCCTCTCGGGAATGAGCAGTTCTTC | 16 | many | TRBJ2-1 | . | TRBV7-8
CASSNLGGDTQYF | TGTGCCAGCAGTAATCTAGGGGGGGATACGCAGTATTTT | 13 | many | TRBJ2-3 | . | TRBV12-3/TRBV12-4
CASSLMGQLSGNTIYF | TGTGCCAGCAGTTTGATGGGACAGCTCTCTGGAAACACCATATATTTT | 16 | many | TRBJ1-3 | TRBD1 | TRBV9
CASTLGFGSTDTQYF | TGTGCCAGCACCCTAGGCTTTGGAAGCACAGATACGCAGTATTTT | 15 | many | TRBJ2-3 | . | TRBV28
CASSQLQVSYNEQFF | TGTGCCAGCTCACAACTGCAGGTTTCCTACAATGAGCAGTTCTTC | 15 | . | TRBJ2-1 | . | TRBV18
CASSPGGPSLYNEQFF | TGTGCCAGCAGCCCTGGCGGACCATCTTTATACAATGAGCAGTTCTTC | 16 | many | TRBJ2-1 | . | TRBV7-2
CASSQDRGGFNTGELFF | TGCGCCAGCAGCCAAGATCGAGGGGGCTTTAACACCGGGGAGCTGTTTTTT | 17 | many | TRBJ2-2 | TRBD1 | TRBV4-3
CASSLTGASDQPQHF | TGCGCCAGCAGCTTGACGGGGGCATCGGATCAGCCCCAGCATTTT | 15 | . | TRBJ1-5 | . | TRBV5-1
CASSLGLEHTGELFF | TGCGCCAGCAGCTTGGGACTAGAACACACCGGGGAGCTGTTTTTT | 15 | . | TRBJ2-2 | . | TRBV5-1
CSARGRTASYNEQFF | TGCAGTGCTAGAGGACGCACAGCCAGCTACAATGAGCAGTTCTTC | 15 | many | TRBJ2-1 | . | TRBV20-1
CASRKGDRSHRGTQYF | TGTGCCAGCAGAAAGGGGGACAGGAGTCATCGGGGGACCCAGTACTTC | 16 | many | TRBJ2-5 | TRBD1 | TRBV12-3/TRBV12-4
CAISRTSGRNYEQYF | TGTGCCATCAGCCGTACTAGCGGGAGGAACTACGAGCAGTACTTC | 15 | many | TRBJ2-7 | TRBD2 | TRBV10-3
CASSPPSRETQYF | TGTGCCAGCTCACCACCGTCTCGGGAGACCCAGTACTTC | 13 | many | TRBJ2-5 | . | TRBV18
CASSSIAGELDEQFF | TGCGCCAGCAGCTCGATAGCGGGAGAGCTCGATGAGCAGTTCTTC | 15 | many | TRBJ2-1 | TRBD2 | TRBV5-1
CASSRGGGEAFF | TGCGCCAGCAGCCGGGGCGGGGGTGAAGCTTTCTTT | 12 | few | TRBJ1-1 | . | TRBV5-1
CASRVRMNTEAFF | TGTGCCAGCAGGGTGAGGATGAACACTGAAGCTTTCTTT | 13 | many | TRBJ1-1 | . | TRBV7-3
CSARGLAGEVSTDTQYF | TGCAGTGCTAGAGGACTAGCGGGAGAAGTCAGCACAGATACGCAGTATTTT | 17 | . | TRBJ2-3 | TRBD2 | TRBV20-1
CASSLMSITDTQYF | TGTGCCAGCAGCTTGATGTCCATCACAGATACGCAGTATTTT | 14 | few | TRBJ2-3 | . | TRBV7-2
CASSGRGRGNQPQHF | TGTGCCAGCAGCGGCCGGGGGCGAGGCAATCAGCCCCAGCATTTT | 15 | many | TRBJ1-5 | . | TRBV6-2/TRBV6-3
CASTGSEEPGGELFF | TGTGCCAGCACCGGGTCCGAGGAACCTGGCGGGGAGCTGTTTTTT | 15 | . | TRBJ2-2 | . | TRBV6-1
CASSQDSDRGRETQYF | TGTGCCAGCAGCCAAGATTCCGACAGGGGAAGAGAGACCCAGTACTTC | 16 | few | TRBJ2-5 | TRBD1 | TRBV4-2
CASSFMSAFYNEQFF | TGTGCCAGCAGTTTTATGTCGGCGTTTTACAATGAGCAGTTCTTC | 15 | many | TRBJ2-1 | . | TRBV12-3/TRBV12-4
CASSRTREGLSVNEQFF | TGTGCCAGCAGTCGAACCCGGGAGGGCCTTAGTGTGAATGAGCAGTTCTTC | 17 | many | TRBJ2-1 | TRBD2 | TRBV12-3/TRBV12-4
CSARPSRGTLYEQYF | TGCAGTGCTAGACCCTCGAGGGGAACCTTATACGAGCAGTACTTC | 15 | many | TRBJ2-7 | . | TRBV20-1
CASGKTEPQYF | TGTGCCAGCGGGAAAACGGAGCCCCAGTACTTC | 11 | few | TRBJ2-5 | . | TRBV7-3
CASSVATGLARDEQFF | TGTGCCAGCAGCGTAGCTACAGGACTAGCACGTGATGAGCAGTTCTTC | 16 | many | TRBJ2-1 | TRBD2 | TRBV9
CASSSPSGVSGEQYF | TGTGCCAGCAGCTCCCCTAGCGGGGTCTCCGGGGAGCAGTACTTC | 15 | . | TRBJ2-7 | TRBD2 | TRBV7-2
CASTLPFGSTDTQYF | TGTGCCAGCACCCTGCCTTTCGGGAGCACAGATACGCAGTATTTT | 15 | . | TRBJ2-3 | . | TRBV6-2/TRBV6-3